Below are 8 T cell receptor beta chains sequenced from a single sample in a study of T cell responses to AZD1222 COVID-19 vaccine. The data were produced by immunoSEQ multiplex PCR, yet TCRdb's version contains in-frame clones alone and is incomplete. The data contain tens of thousands of clones, 85% of them singletons. Sequenced material: peripheral blood, taken on day 0 of AZD1222 vaccination. These receptors were collected from an adult in good health.

V is TRBV7-6 and J is TRBJ1-3; 9 bases agree with TRBD1. Germline values: CDR1 SGHVS, CDR2 FNYEAQ. Losses at the gene ends were 4 bases for V and 7 bases for J; bases not matched to a gene: 11. The CDR3 extends over 16 amino acids. The CDR3 loop is CASSWVLGGQGNTIYF. The CDR3 bases are TGTGCCAGCAGCTGGGTGTTAGGCGGACAGGGGAACACCATATATTTT.

This clone was recorded a few times. V usage is TRBV10-3 and J usage is TRBJ1-5; D unresolved. Between the trimmed V and J ends, which lost 9 bases and 1 base, there was a span of 13 bases. This CDR3 comprises 14 residues. CDR1 ENHRY and CDR2 SYGVKD come from the germline V gene. The DNA for the CDR3 is TGTGCCATATCCCCCGACCGAAGCAATCAGCCCCAGCATTTT. Translation gives CAISPDRSNQPQHF.

V gene TRBV24-1 combines with J gene TRBJ2-7; D unresolved. CDR1 is KGHDR, CDR2 SFDVKD, per germline. The CDR3 sequence is 14 residues long. Trimming pared 5 bases from V and 2 bases from J, leaving 12 bases between. The chain's CDR3 is CATSGAGPTYEQYF. CDR3 DNA: TGTGCCACCAGTGGGGCAGGACCTACCTACGAGCAGTACTTC.

The chain combines TRBV4-3 with TRBJ2-2, with D perhaps TRBD2 (5 bases). V lost 1 base to trimming and J lost 3 bases, with 12 bases between them. CDR3 length equals 16 residues. Germline loops: CDR1 LGHNA, CDR2 YSLEER. The CDR3 bases are TGCGCCAGCAGCCAAGTTCCGGGGTCGGACACCGGGGAGCTGTTTTTT. This sequence encodes CASSQVPGSDTGELFF.

This clone occurred many times. The gene calls are TRBV4-2 and TRBJ1-3; no firm D call. V lost 0 bases and J lost 6, with 12 bases in between. Germline values: CDR1 LGHNA, CDR2 YNFKEQ. The CDR3 length is 15 residues. The CDR3 DNA is TGTGCCAGCAGCCAAGATGGACTGTTGGAAAACACCATATATTTT. It specifies CASSQDGLLENTIYF.

This clone was seen just once. The chain links TRBV5-1 to TRBJ1-2, with TRBD1 matching 11 bases. The CDR3 is 17 residues long. Germline trimming cut 4 bases from V and 4 bases from J; bases unmatched to any gene: 12. Germline V CDR1 and CDR2: SGHRS, YFSETQ. CDR3 loop: CASSPGTGGSTSYGYTF. In DNA form, the CDR3 reads TGCGCCAGCAGCCCCGGGACAGGGGGTTCAACCTCCTATGGCTACACCTTC.

The chain joins TRBV3-1 (or the pseudogene TRBV3-2) to TRBJ2-7; tentatively, D is TRBD2 (6 bases). The CDR3 has 13 residues. CDR1 is LGHDT, CDR2 YNNKEL, per germline (reference sequence). V lost 4 bases, J lost 3 bases, and 10 bases lay in between. The CDR3 is CASSRDSDYEQYF. In DNA, the CDR3 is TGTGCCAGCAGCCGGGACTCCGACTACGAGCAGTACTTC.

This chain uses TRBV9 with TRBJ2-2; D is ambiguous. This CDR3 spans 16 amino acids. V gave up 2 bases and J gave up 1 base, with 12 bases separating them. CDR1 SGDLS and CDR2 YYNGEE come from the germline V gene. CDR3 coding DNA: TGTGCCAGCAGCGTTTGGGGTTCCCAGAACACCGGGGAGCTGTTTTTT. Translating gives CASSVWGSQNTGELFF.